This T cell receptor (beta chain) was captured in a study of multiple sclerosis patients with progressive multifocal leukoencephalopathy. Study outcomes and limitations: Clones expanded at PML were already present before and during natalizumab.

Concerning this clone itself: Its matching antigen is unknown.

Per the germline V gene, CDR1 is SEHNR and CDR2 is FQNEAQ (reference sequence). This CDR3 region has 17 residues. V gave up 4 bases and J gave up 1 base, with 18 bases separating them. Time point specified: before natalizumab initiation. Before the first natalizumab infusion, T0 blood samples were taken. TCRdb's copy holds only in-frame clones and misses some; the assay was immunoSEQ multiplex PCR. This repertoire shows about 32,000 clones, nearly 95% found once; its top ten account for 1.5% to 2.5%. The chain combines TRBV7-9 with TRBJ2-3; maybe TRBD1 (5 bases). The sample comprised PBMCs. This TCR derives from a man aged 30 to 39 with multiple sclerosis. CDR3 sequence (DNA): TGTGCCAGCAGCTCATACCTGAAGGGGAAGGGCACAGATACGCAGTATTTT. Its protein product is CASSSYLKGKGTDTQYF.